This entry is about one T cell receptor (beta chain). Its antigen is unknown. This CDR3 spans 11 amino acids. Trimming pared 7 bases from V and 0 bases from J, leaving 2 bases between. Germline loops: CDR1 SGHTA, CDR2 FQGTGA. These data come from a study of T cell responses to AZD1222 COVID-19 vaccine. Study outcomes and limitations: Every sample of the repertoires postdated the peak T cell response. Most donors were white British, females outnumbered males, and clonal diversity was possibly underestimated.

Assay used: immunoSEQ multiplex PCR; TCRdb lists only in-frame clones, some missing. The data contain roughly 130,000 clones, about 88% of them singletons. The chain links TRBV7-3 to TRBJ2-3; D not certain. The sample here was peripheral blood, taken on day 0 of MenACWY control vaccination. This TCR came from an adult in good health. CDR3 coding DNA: TGTGCCAGCATGAGCACAGATACGCAGTATTTT. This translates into CASMSTDTQYF.